These 10 T cell receptor beta chains were sequenced from one sample in a study of Graves' ophthalmopathy and Graves' hyperthyroidism. The authors amplified TCR beta CDR3 regions, and they did so from RNA transcripts for repertoire sequencing. HTBI primers primed a first-round RT-PCR, and a second-round multiplex PCR followed. TCRdb reprocessed the multiplex PCR reads with MiXCR, giving one entry per CDR3 protein. The repertoire holds 20,000 to 30,000 distinct CDR3 sequences, about 44% seen once, with about 7% in the top ten. Sequencing was done on a sample of peripheral blood. These receptors were taken from an adult woman with stable Graves' hyperthyroidism.

The CDR3 DNA reads as TGCAGTGCTAGAGATTTGGTTCATCAGCCCCAGCATTTT. Residues: CSARDLVHQPQHF. The rearrangement links TRBV20-1 to TRBJ1-5; unclear D gene. V dropped 0 bases and J dropped 5 bases, with 8 bases sitting between them. The CDR3 is 13 residues long. Germline loops: CDR1 DFQATT, CDR2 SNEGSKA (reference sequence).

This clonotype came up many times. This chain uses TRBV9 with TRBJ2-4; 8 positions agree with TRBD1. J gave up 6 bases and V 0 bases, and 8 bases lay outside the gene matches. CDR3 length equals 16 residues. The germline gives CDR1 SGDLS, CDR2 YYNGEE. The CDR3 here is CASSVEVRGLGNIQYF. The CDR3 DNA is TGTGCCAGCAGCGTAGAAGTCAGGGGGCTTGGAAACATTCAGTACTTC. The variable domain in full, with the rest retrieved from reference TRBV9 and TRBJ2-4, is DSGVTQTPKHLITATGQRVTLRCSPRSGDLSVYWYQQSLDQGLQFLIQYYNGEERAKGNILERFSAQQFPDLHSELNLSSLELGDSALYFCASSVEVRGLGNIQYFGAGTRLSVL.

This clonotype was recorded at least ten times. The chain uses TRBV18 and TRBJ2-5; 7 positions match TRBD1. This CDR3 region has 13 residues. Germline trimming cut 5 bases from V and 5 bases from J; bases unmatched to any gene: 5. CDR1 is KGHSH and CDR2 is LQKENI in the germline V gene. The CDR3 loop reads CASSFGQEETQYF. Written as DNA, the CDR3 is TGTGCCAGCTCATTTGGACAGGAGGAGACCCAGTACTTC.

This clonotype was observed many times. J is TRBJ2-2 and V is TRBV20-1; weak D call: TRBD2 (7 bases). The CDR3 runs 15 residues. V was cut by 1 base and J by 6 bases, with 15 bases left in between. The germline CDR1 and CDR2 sequences are DFQATT and SNEGSKA (reference sequence). The CDR3 loop is CSARGWGGGSGELFF. The CDR3 DNA reads TGCAGTGCTAGAGGGTGGGGGGGGGGCTCCGGGGAGCTGTTTTTT.

The chain combines TRBV24-1 with TRBJ2-3; D is possibly TRBD1 (6 bases). Germline loops: CDR1 KGHDR, CDR2 SFDVKD. CDR3 length: 18 residues. The germline V and J ends were trimmed by 4 bases and 2 bases, with 21 bases remaining between them. In DNA, the CDR3 is TGTGCCACCAGTGACCCTTCCCGGTGGACAGCTAACACAGATACGCAGTATTTT. This codes for CATSDPSRWTANTDTQYF.

In the case of this clonotype: Because the CDR3's place on the DNA is in doubt, the DNA is left out and the CDR3 is given as listed by TCRdb. J is TRBJ1-5 and V is TRBV28. Germline V gene data show CDR1 as MDHEN and CDR2 as SYDVKM. Including both end residues, the CDR3 is 23 amino acids long. The CDR3 loop is CASSRREGRNEQYFGPGNQPQHF.

The chain employs TRBV24-1 and TRBJ2-2; 10 bases map to TRBD1. The germline V gene has CDR1 KGHDR and CDR2 SFDVKD. V shed 1 base and J 5 bases; nucleotides not matched to a gene: 6. This CDR3 has 17 amino acids. The CDR3 nucleotides are TGTGCCACCAGTGATTTCAGGGACAGGGGATGGACCGGGGAGCTGTTTTTT. Amino acids: CATSDFRDRGWTGELFF.

This clonotype was found many times. This chain uses TRBV20-1 with TRBJ2-1; unclear D gene. CDR3 length equals 17 residues. V lost 5 bases and J 0 bases, leaving 20 bases between the germline ends. Looked up from germline, CDR1 is DFQATT and CDR2 is SNEGSKA (reference sequence). CDR3 in amino acids: CSAETHLEISSYNEQFF. CDR3 DNA: TGCAGTGCTGAGACGCATCTAGAAATTAGCTCCTACAATGAGCAGTTCTTC.

Relative to its sample, this clonotype is medium-sized. This chain uses TRBV7-9 with TRBJ1-1; D might be TRBD1 (5 bases). The CDR3 runs 14 residues. Germline assignment: CDR1 SEHNR and CDR2 FQNEAQ (reference sequence). The V end lost 5 bases, the J end lost 0 bases, and 10 bases lay between the germline ends. The CDR3, as DNA: TGTGCCAGCAGCAGCAGGGCGATGAACACTGAAGCTTTCTTT. The encoded protein is CASSSRAMNTEAFF.

A remark on this clonotype: Lacking the conserved final phenylalanine or tryptophan, this CDR3 likely reflects a read error. The chain is built from TRBV19 and TRBJ2-7; maybe TRBD2 (6 bases). This CDR3 region has 15 residues. The V gene's germline CDR1 is LNHDA and CDR2 SQIVND (reference sequence). The CDR3 sequence: CASCMSVGRSYEQYY. Written as DNA, the CDR3 is TGTGCCAGTTGTATGTCCGTCGGGAGATCGTACGAGCAGTACTAC.